One sample yielded the 14 T cell receptor beta chains listed below, sequenced in a study of blood T cell repertoires in COVID-19. The protocol was immunoSEQ multiplex PCR, while the TCRdb copy is restricted to in-frame clones and leaves out a portion. The table lists about 200,000 clones, around 82% of them singletons. The sample comprised peripheral blood. The receptors here all came from a woman aged 70 to 79 with acute or convalescent COVID-19.

The J gene is TRBJ2-3, the V gene TRBV5-1; D is ambiguous. Trimming cost V 0 bases and J 2 bases, with 7 bases left between them. Germline V gene sequence: CDR1 SGHRS, CDR2 YFSETQ. The CDR3 consists of 14 residues. The CDR3 loop reads CASSLGVNTDTQYF. In DNA form, the CDR3 reads TGCGCCAGCAGCTTGGGAGTTAACACAGATACGCAGTATTTT.

The V call is TRBV5-5, the J call TRBJ2-7, with 9 bases fitting TRBD2. Germline V gene data show CDR1 as SGHKS and CDR2 as YYEKEE (reference sequence). The CDR3 runs to 15 residues. With 2 bases clipped from V and 5 bases from J, the junction kept 8 bases outside the gene matches. The CDR3 bases are TGTGCCAGCAGCTTTGGGCCTAGCGGGACCAACGAGCAGTACTTC. Protein sequence: CASSFGPSGTNEQYF.

J is TRBJ1-5 and V is TRBV7-2; 8 nucleotides agree with TRBD1. The CDR3 spans 15 residues. Trimming cost V 3 bases and J 4 bases; bases outside gene matches: 5. The germline V gene encodes CDR1 SGHTA and CDR2 FQGNSA. CDR3 nucleotide sequence: TGTGCCAGCAGCTTTTATGGGACAGGAAATCAGCCCCAGCATTTT. This sequence encodes CASSFYGTGNQPQHF.

V usage is TRBV29-1 and J usage is TRBJ2-3; 8 positions agree with TRBD1. CDR3 size: 14 residues. V trimming: 5 bases; J trimming: 9 bases; junction bases outside the gene matches: 13. The germline V gene has CDR1 SQVTM and CDR2 ANQGSEA. The CDR3 loop reads CSVSGRGLGATQYF. The CDR3 DNA sequence: TGCAGCGTTAGCGGCAGGGGGCTAGGAGCGACGCAGTATTTT.

This chain links TRBV18 with TRBJ2-6, with D uncertain. The V and J ends lost 6 bases and 4 bases respectively, with 10 bases between them. Germline V lookup: CDR1 KGHSH, CDR2 LQKENI. The length of the CDR3 is 14 residues. CDR3 sequence: CASSRVSGANVLTF. Here the CDR3 DNA reads TGTGCCAGCTCCCGCGTGTCCGGGGCCAACGTCCTGACTTTC.

The chain couples TRBV5-1 to TRBJ1-1; 8 nucleotides line up with TRBD1. The CDR3 length is 14 residues. The V gene's germline CDR1 is SGHRS and CDR2 YFSETQ. After removal of 0 bases from V and 3 bases from J, the junction contained 1 base not matched to a gene. CDR3 DNA: TGCGCCAGCAGCTTGGCAGGGGGCCACACTGAAGCTTTCTTT. This codes for CASSLAGGHTEAFF. Full variable domain (missing parts from reference TRBV5-1 and TRBJ1-1): KAGVTQTPRYLIKTRGQQVTLSCSPISGHRSVSWYQQTPGQGLQFLFEYFSETQRNKGNFPGRFSGRQFSNSRSEMNVSTLELGDSALYLCASSLAGGHTEAFFGQGTRLTVV.

The chain has TRBV11-3 and TRBJ2-1; 14 bases agree with TRBD2. The CDR3 sequence is 16 residues long. The germline CDR1 and CDR2 sequences are SGHNT and YENEEA. V shed 5 bases and J 8 bases; nucleotides not matched to a gene: 8. The CDR3, as DNA: TGTGCCAGCAGCCCTGGGACTAGCGGGAGTGGCGATGAGCAGTTCTTC. Its translation: CASSPGTSGSGDEQFF.

The V call is TRBV18, the J call TRBJ1-2, with a tentative D call TRBD1 (5 bases). This CDR3 is built from 13 residues. The germline V gene encodes CDR1 KGHSH and CDR2 LQKENI. V dropped 5 bases and J dropped 0 bases, with 7 bases sitting between them. The CDR3 spells CASSEDTNYGYTF. The CDR3 region has the DNA TGTGCCAGCTCAGAGGACACTAACTATGGCTACACCTTC.

The chain recombines TRBV27 with TRBJ1-6, with D maybe TRBD1 (6 bases). There are 14 residues in the CDR3. CDR1 and CDR2 (germline): MNHEY, SMNVEV (reference sequence). V shed 4 bases and J shed 6 bases, with 10 bases lying between them. The CDR3 spells CASSSGGRNSPLHF. DNA of the CDR3: TGTGCCAGCAGTTCCGGGGGGCGTAATTCACCCCTCCACTTT.

V usage is TRBV19 and J usage is TRBJ1-5, with D perhaps matching TRBD1 (6 bases). The length of the CDR3 is 16 residues. V was cut by 0 bases and J by 6 bases, with 15 bases left in between. Germline values: CDR1 LNHDA, CDR2 SQIVND (reference sequence). CDR3 coding DNA: TGTGCCAGTAGTATAGATCTATCCGGGGGGGCTCAGCCCCAGCATTTT. Amino acids: CASSIDLSGGAQPQHF.

The rearrangement links TRBV5-1 to TRBJ1-3; D remains unclear. The germline gives CDR1 SGHRS, CDR2 YFSETQ. This CDR3 comprises 16 residues. The V end lost 3 bases, the J end lost 3 bases, and 16 bases lay between the germline ends. The CDR3 DNA follows: TGCGCCAGCAGCTCTGTGTCCGGGGATGGTGGAAACACCATATATTTT. Amino acids: CASSSVSGDGGNTIYF.

This chain joins TRBV28 and TRBJ1-6; 8 nucleotides align to TRBD1. The CDR3 loop spans 17 amino acids. The ends lost 4 bases at V and 3 bases at J; junction bases unmatched: 8. The germline gives CDR1 MDHEN, CDR2 SYDVKM. This CDR3 reads CASSSYGQGHYNSPLHF. The CDR3 nucleotides read TGTGCCAGCAGTTCCTACGGACAGGGTCACTATAATTCACCCCTCCACTTT.

The chain employs TRBV2 and TRBJ2-1, with D possibly matching TRBD2 (5 bases). Trimming cost V 8 bases and J 9 bases, with 11 bases left between them. CDR1 is SNHLY, CDR2 FYNNEI, per germline. The CDR3 length is 11 residues. The CDR3 here is CASRREGEQFF. The CDR3 DNA is TGTGCCAGCCGACGGGAAGGTGAGCAGTTCTTC.

The CDR3 loop reads CASSLGSSGSGNEQFF. The CDR3 DNA follows: TGCGCCAGCAGCTTGGGGTCTAGCGGGTCTGGCAATGAGCAGTTCTTC. This sequence joins TRBV5-1 and TRBJ2-1; 8 bases map to TRBD2. The V and J ends lost 0 bases and 6 bases, in that order; junction bases with no gene match: 8. CDR3 length: 16 residues. CDR1 and CDR2 (germline): SGHRS, YFSETQ.